A selection of T cell receptor beta chains follows, all from one sample in a study of shared clonotypes between healthy human individuals. Libraries were prepared by immunoSEQ multiplex PCR; TCRdb keeps only in-frame clonotypes and omits some of them. Here the sample spans hundreds of thousands of clones, around 67% being singletons. The sequencing input was memory CD4+ T cells sorted from blood. The receptors were sampled from a man between 25 and 39 years old in good health. CDR3s include the opening cysteine and the closing phenylalanine or tryptophan.

TRBJ2-2	TRBV6-5	CASRRGGGELFF
TRBJ2-2	TRBV7-9	CASSLASGRTGELFF
TRBJ2-7	TRBV25-1	CASSDILGEQYF
TRBJ2-3	TRBV5-1	CASSSNPFTGKDTQYF
TRBJ1-2	TRBV2	CASSDLRGPSGYTF
TRBJ2-2	TRBV19	CASSIGGLPGELFF
TRBJ2-7	TRBV2	CASRGDRARKMIYEQYF
TRBJ2-1	TRBV20-1	CSAFTREQFF
TRBJ1-5	TRBV6-5	CASTTGLGDQPQHF
TRBJ2-7	TRBV7-6	CASSLAVSGSTYEQYF
TRBJ2-5	TRBV6-1	CASSEPGISETQYF
TRBJ2-2	TRBV11-2	CASSLGNFANTGELFF
TRBJ2-5	TRBV12-5	CASGLIGVETQYF
TRBJ1-5	TRBV5-1	CASSPGTGHAFGNQPQHF
TRBJ2-5	TRBV5-4	CASSPPGQGKTQYF
TRBJ2-2	TRBV10-3	CATHGTSGRGNTGELFF
TRBJ1-1	TRBV14	CASSATVEAFF
TRBJ2-7	TRBV7-3	CASSPGGTSSYEQYF
TRBJ1-5	TRBV19	CASSISLYQPQHF
TRBJ1-4	TRBV19	CASSEQVKLFF
TRBJ2-7	TRBV7-2	CASSLTGTGTMGEQYF
TRBJ1-1	TRBV4-3	CASSQGTKNTEAFF
TRBJ1-2	TRBV18	CASSPDRGDYGYTF
TRBJ1-4	TRBV19	CASSFLPGTGPVKLFF
TRBJ2-1	TRBV2	CASSVTSYNEQFF
TRBJ1-5	TRBV5-5	CASSLYSNQPQHF
TRBJ2-7	TRBV7-9	CASSPAADNNEQYF
TRBJ2-1	TRBV6-5	CASSYKRSNEQFF
TRBJ2-2	TRBV9	CASTEGAWQNTGELFF
TRBJ2-2	TRBV27	CASSLSLAGDTGELFF
TRBJ2-7	TRBV18	CASSPPILGGEQYF
TRBJ2-3	TRBV29-1	CSALGGRHTDTQYF
TRBJ2-3	TRBV6-1	CASTKADTQYF
TRBJ2-3	TRBV27	CASSHRYRDRGDTQYF
TRBJ2-1	TRBV7-7	CASSLGNANNEQFF
TRBJ2-7	TRBV7-6	CASSLGPPSQEQYF
TRBJ2-2	TRBV2	CASSDRRPGELFF
TRBJ1-1	TRBV4-3	CASSHVSGLNTEAFF
TRBJ1-2	TRBV5-5	CASSLQGSDYGYTF
TRBJ1-5	TRBV30	CAWSDRGNQPQHF
TRBJ2-7	TRBV9	CASSIRAGSDTYEQYF
TRBJ1-3	TRBV4-2	CASSQVGQASGNTIYF
TRBJ2-1	TRBV7-9	CASSLGSGDFDEQFF
TRBJ2-2	TRBV7-2	CASSLYRQGFGTGELFF
TRBJ1-2	TRBV19	CASSLAGPSGHGYTF
TRBJ2-7	TRBV11-1	CASSLAAPYEQYF
TRBJ1-2	TRBV9	CASSSRTGPLRGYTF
TRBJ1-5	TRBV29-1	CSVDADRGCHSNQPQHF
TRBJ2-7	TRBV27	CASSSKRPDRAYEQYF
TRBJ1-3	TRBV28	CASSLRANTIYF
TRBJ2-7	TRBV30	CAWSVRGLGEQYF
TRBJ2-7	TRBV7-8	CASSLARFYEQYF
TRBJ1-5	TRBV7-4	CASSFGLGRNQPQHF
TRBJ2-3	TRBV5-1	CASSLEPSGTADTQYF
TRBJ2-7	TRBV13	CASSLPAEDNYEQYF
TRBJ2-1	TRBV2	CASVTYRAAYNEQFF
TRBJ2-2	TRBV9	CASSVGPLTGGFTGELFF